The clone carrying this T cell receptor (beta chain) was seen a handful of times. The antigen remains undetermined. TCRB transcripts that were expressed got sequenced, as all of the isolated RNA had been reverse transcribed. The study sequenced naive, central memory and regulatory T cell samples to an average of about 3.9 million reads. Data came from immunoSEQ multiplex PCR; TCRdb stores just in-frame clones and leaves some out. The sample shows approximately 200,000 clones, about 10% of them seen only once. The germline gives CDR1 LNHNV, CDR2 YYDKDF (reference sequence). Trimming removed 3 bases from V and 0 bases from J, with 12 bases in between. The CDR3 has 15 amino acids. These data are taken from a study of beta chain features in type 1 diabetes. At the level of the study: Patients were similar to healthy donors in age and gender (as well as in cell yields).

Notes on the study in general: TCRB CDR3s were moderately but significantly shorter in Type 1 diabetes patients in all four CD4+ subsets.

The clonotype comes from a woman aged 18-29 years in good health. The chain couples TRBV15 to TRBJ2-7, with a tentative D call TRBD1 (5 bases). Material for sequencing was naive CD4+ T cells from blood. This chain's CDR3 is CATSRPQGYSYEQYF. CDR3 bases: TGTGCCACCAGCAGGCCCCAGGGATACTCCTACGAGCAGTACTTC.